This T cell receptor (beta chain) stems from a study of T cells in Graves' hyperthyroidism and ophthalmopathy. The investigators amplified TCR beta CDR3 regions from RNA transcripts. When the TCR CDR3 underwent first-round RT-PCR, the HTBI primer set was used. Using its own MiXCR run on the multiplex PCR reads, TCRdb lists one record per CDR3 protein. The table has fewer than 500,000 distinct CDR3 sequences, 13% seen once. Germline lookup yields CDR1 KGHSH and CDR2 LQKENI. This CDR3 has 14 residues. Trimming shortened V by 2 bases and J by 8 bases, and 12 bases separated the two germline ends. Disease duration under 2 months; hyperthyroidism patients were aged 18 to 65. Not enrolled were patients with uncontrolled infection, other autoimmune disease, pregnancy or lactation. Diagnosis relied on clinical symptoms, serum thyroxine and TRAb, thyroid ultrasound and orbital computed tomography. This blood was taken when hyperthyroidism was first diagnosed, before any ophthalmopathy symptoms existed.

This clonotype was sampled from a man aged 25-40 years with Graves' hyperthyroidism that later progressed to Graves' ophthalmopathy. Sequenced input: blood. The V gene is TRBV18, the J gene TRBJ1-4; maybe TRBD1 (6 bases). The CDR3 bases are TGTGCCAGCTCACCAGTCACAGGGAGGGAAAAACTGTTTTTT. Amino acids: CASSPVTGREKLFF. The full variable domain, its missing parts supplied by reference TRBV18 and TRBJ1-4, is NAGVMQNPRHLVRRRGQEARLRCSPMKGHSHVYWYRQLPEEGLKFMVYLQKENIIDESGMPKERFSAEFPKEGPSILRIQQVVRGDSAAYFCASSPVTGREKLFFGSGTQLSVL.